Listed below are T cell receptor beta chains from one sample, sequenced in a study of cytomegalovirus exposure and HLA in healthy donors. The table came from immunoSEQ multiplex PCR; TCRdb's copy has only in-frame clones and leaves some out. The sample carries 90,000 to 100,000 clones, 77% recorded once. Sequencing was carried out using PBMCs. The receptors stem from a female donor in good health and CMV-seronegative. Both conserved end residues are part of each CDR3. D genes are given only for firm matches. A clone size is listed for some rows: how often the clone was seen (once, few, many), or a class if it is expanded.

J gene,clone size,D gene,V gene,CDR3 DNA,CDR3 protein
TRBJ1-6,.,.,TRBV6-1,TGTGCCAGCAGACCAGGGCTCTATAATTCACCCCTCCACTTT,CASRPGLYNSPLHF
TRBJ2-7,.,.,TRBV29-1,TGCAGCGTTGTATCAGGCTACGAGCAGTACTTC,CSVVSGYEQYF
TRBJ1-4,.,.,TRBV14,TGTGCCAGCAGCCAAGCTGTGAGGCAGGGTCTGTTTTTT,CASSQAVRQGLFF
TRBJ1-2,.,.,TRBV5-5,TGTGCCAGCAGATATACCAGCGATGGCTACACCTTC,CASRYTSDGYTF
TRBJ2-1,once,.,TRBV11-2,TGTGCCAGCAGCTTAGAGGGACTCCTGGGGGATGAGCAGTTCTTC,CASSLEGLLGDEQFF
TRBJ2-3,few,.,TRBV7-2,TGTGCCAGCAGCTTAGGTATAGGGGGAGATACGCAGTATTTT,CASSLGIGGDTQYF
TRBJ1-2,.,.,TRBV14,TGTGCCAGCAGCCAAGGGACCGGGACAAATTACCTCAACTATGGCTACACCTTC,CASSQGTGTNYLNYGYTF
TRBJ2-2,.,TRBD1,TRBV6-4,TGTGCCAGCAGTGACAGACAGGGGACCGGGGAGCTGTTTTTT,CASSDRQGTGELFF
TRBJ2-6,few,.,TRBV5-4,TGTGCCAGCAGCTTATACACTGGGGCCAACGTCCTGACTTTC,CASSLYTGANVLTF
TRBJ2-2,.,TRBD1,TRBV19,TGTGCCAGTGGTTTGCCGGGACAGGGACGGACCGGGGAGCTGTTTTTT,CASGLPGQGRTGELFF
TRBJ2-1,.,.,TRBV7-3,TGTGCCAGCAGCTCCTCCAGGGGAGACTACAATGAGCAGTTCTTC,CASSSSRGDYNEQFF
TRBJ1-4,few,.,TRBV29-1,TGCAGCGTTGAAGCGGGCCCCCAGCGGGAAAAACTGTTTTTT,CSVEAGPQREKLFF
TRBJ2-3,.,TRBD1,TRBV5-1,TGCGCCAGCAGCTTGGGTGACAGGGGCACAGATACGCAGTATTTT,CASSLGDRGTDTQYF
TRBJ1-2,.,.,TRBV9,TGTGCCAGCAGCGTAGGGACATATGGCTACACCTTC,CASSVGTYGYTF
TRBJ1-1,.,.,TRBV5-5,TGTGCCAGCAGCGCGGGTCTTCTTTATGAAGCTTTCTTT,CASSAGLLYEAFF
TRBJ2-1,.,.,TRBV9,TGTGCCAGCAGCGTAGAGGGGGACCAATACAATGAGCAGTTCTTC,CASSVEGDQYNEQFF
TRBJ2-7,.,TRBD1,TRBV5-1,TGCGCCAGCAGCATTCGACAGGGAATCCACGAGCAGTACTTC,CASSIRQGIHEQYF
TRBJ2-5,.,TRBD1,TRBV5-4,TGTGCCAGCAGCTTACAGGGGGCTGGCGAGACCCAGTACTTC,CASSLQGAGETQYF
TRBJ2-3,.,TRBD2,TRBV30,TGTGCCTGGAGTACGGGACTAGCGCGCACAGATACGCAGTATTTT,CAWSTGLARTDTQYF
TRBJ1-6,.,.,TRBV5-1,TGCGCCAGCAGCCCGGGGGTGAGATTGAGGAATTCACCCCTCCACTTT,CASSPGVRLRNSPLHF
TRBJ2-7,.,TRBD2,TRBV28,TGTGCCAGCAGTGTCCCCGGGACTAGCTACGAGCAGTACTTC,CASSVPGTSYEQYF
TRBJ2-3,.,TRBD2,TRBV4-3,TGCGCCAGCAGCCAAGACGGACTAGCGGGAGTTCCAGATACGCAGTATTTT,CASSQDGLAGVPDTQYF
TRBJ1-1,.,.,TRBV7-2,TGTGCCAGCAGCTTTAGGAGAGGAGGTACTGAAGCTTTCTTT,CASSFRRGGTEAFF